These T cell receptor beta chains were read from a single sample in a study of vaccination and CD4 T cells after COVID-19. One entry per CDR3 protein results from TCRdb running MiXCR on the PCR reads. The data contain approximately 17,000 distinct CDR3 sequences, 58% of them singletons. Antigen specificity for these receptors is unknown. The sample was CD4+ T cells from blood, cultured in vitro, taken before SARS-CoV-2 vaccination. The origin of the receptors is a human donor who had recovered from COVID-19. The CDR3 runs from the conserved cysteine through the conserved F or W. D genes are given only for firm matches. Clone sizes are given selectively: once, few, many, or a class where the clone is expanded.

TRBJ2-5	-	TRBV20-1	TRBD2	TGCAGTGCTAGAGATTTTAAAAAGGCTAGCGGGAACCAAGAGACCCAGTACTTC	CSARDFKKASGNQETQYF
TRBJ2-3	-	TRBV20-1	-	TGCAGTGCTAGAGATCGAAATGCTGCAGATACGCAGTATTTT	CSARDRNAADTQYF
TRBJ2-2	few	TRBV20-1	TRBD2	TGCAGTGCTAGGAAGACTAGCGGGAACACCGGGGAGCTGTTTTTT	CSARKTSGNTGELFF
TRBJ1-6	-	TRBV19	-	TGTGCCAGTAGCAATGACGCCGGGACATCAAATTCACCCCTCCACTTT	CASSNDAGTSNSPLHF
TRBJ2-7	-	TRBV7-9	-	TGTGCCAGCAGCTTAGCGGGAGGACCCACCTACGAGCAGTACTTC	CASSLAGGPTYEQYF
TRBJ1-1	few	TRBV20-1	TRBD1	TGCAGTGCTAGAGTCCACCGGGACAGGGAAGAAGCTTTCTTT	CSARVHRDREEAFF
TRBJ2-7	-	TRBV20-1	TRBD2	TGCAGTGCGACTGAGGGACTAGCGGGAGTGTACGAGCAGTACTTC	CSATEGLAGVYEQYF
TRBJ2-1	medium-sized	TRBV7-2	-	TGTGCCAGCAGCTTACAGGGGCCTGGGTTGGCATACAATGAGCAGTTCTTC	CASSLQGPGLAYNEQFF
TRBJ1-4	few	TRBV7-2	-	TGTGCCAGCAGCTTAGGGACGGGGAGATCGGGAAAACTGTTTTTT	CASSLGTGRSGKLFF
TRBJ1-5	few	TRBV6-1	TRBD1	TGTGCCAGCAGGCGGGACAGGGACGTGGATCAGCCCCAGCATTTT	CASRRDRDVDQPQHF
TRBJ1-2	-	TRBV27	-	TGTGCCAGCAGTTCCAACTCCCACAGGGTTAGCTATGGCTACACCTTC	CASSSNSHRVSYGYTF
TRBJ2-7	-	TRBV5-4	TRBD1	TGTGCCAGCAGTTCCGGGACAGGGAGCTCCTACGAGCAGTACTTC	CASSSGTGSSYEQYF
TRBJ1-1	-	TRBV6-1	-	TGTGCCAGCACGCCGGGGGGAGGAGGGACTGAAGCTTTCTTT	CASTPGGGGTEAFF
TRBJ2-4	-	TRBV21-1	-	TGTGCCAGCAGCAAACGACACAAAGCCAAAAACATTCAGTACTTC	CASSKRHKAKNIQYF
TRBJ1-6	-	TRBV27	-	TGTGCCAGCAGTTTTTCGGGGGGGGGTTCACCCCTCCACTTT	CASSFSGGGSPLHF